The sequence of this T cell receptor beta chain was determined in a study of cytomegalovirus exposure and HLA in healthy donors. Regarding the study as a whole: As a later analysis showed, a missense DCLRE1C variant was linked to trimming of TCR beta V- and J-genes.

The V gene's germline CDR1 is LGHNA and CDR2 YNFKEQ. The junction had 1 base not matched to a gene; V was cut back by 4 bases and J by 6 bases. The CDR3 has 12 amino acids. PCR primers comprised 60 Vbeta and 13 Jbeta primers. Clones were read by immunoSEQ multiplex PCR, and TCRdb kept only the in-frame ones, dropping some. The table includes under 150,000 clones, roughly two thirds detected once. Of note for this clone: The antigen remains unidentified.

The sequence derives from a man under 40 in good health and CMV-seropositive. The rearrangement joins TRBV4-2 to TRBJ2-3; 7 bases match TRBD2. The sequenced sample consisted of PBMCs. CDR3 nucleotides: TGTGCCAGCAGCCCACTAGCGGATACGCAGTATTTT. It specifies CASSPLADTQYF.